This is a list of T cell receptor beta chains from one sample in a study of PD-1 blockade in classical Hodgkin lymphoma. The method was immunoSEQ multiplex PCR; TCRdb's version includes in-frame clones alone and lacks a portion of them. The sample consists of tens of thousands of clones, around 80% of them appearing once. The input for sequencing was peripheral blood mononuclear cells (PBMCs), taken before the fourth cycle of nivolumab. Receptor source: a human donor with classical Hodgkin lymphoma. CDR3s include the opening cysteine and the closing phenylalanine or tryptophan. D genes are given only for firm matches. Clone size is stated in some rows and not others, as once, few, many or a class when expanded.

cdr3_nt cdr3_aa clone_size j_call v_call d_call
TGTGCCAGCAGCTTACGACAGGGGCGAGAGACCCAGTACTTC CASSLRQGRETQYF . TRBJ2-5 TRBV7-2 TRBD1
TGCGCCAGCAATCACAGGGATGAGCAGTTCTTC CASNHRDEQFF . TRBJ2-1 TRBV10-1 .
TGTGCCATCAGCGGCGGTGGATGGGAAGGCTACACCTTC CAISGGGWEGYTF few TRBJ1-2 TRBV10-3 .
TGTGCCAGCAGTTATAAAGAGACCCAGTACTTC CASSYKETQYF . TRBJ2-5 TRBV6-5 .
TGTGCCAGCAGTCCGACGGGGCTAGCGGGAGACTACGAGCAGTACTTC CASSPTGLAGDYEQYF . TRBJ2-7 TRBV28 TRBD2
TGTGCCAGCAGCTCTCTCGCACGAAGACAGGGTTACACTGAAGCTTTCTTT CASSSLARRQGYTEAFF once TRBJ1-1 TRBV7-9 TRBD1
TGTGCCAGCTCACCGGGGGGGTTGGTTACAGATACGCAGTATTTT CASSPGGLVTDTQYF . TRBJ2-3 TRBV18 TRBD2
TGTGCCAGTAGTCCCGGGATCTATGGCTACACCTTC CASSPGIYGYTF . TRBJ1-2 TRBV19 .
TGTGCCAGCAGCTTAGCGGTCGGCAGGGCGAGGGAAAAACTGTTTTTT CASSLAVGRAREKLFF . TRBJ1-4 TRBV7-2 .
TGTGCCAGCAGGGACGGGAGCTCCTACGAGCAGTACTTC CASRDGSSYEQYF . TRBJ2-7 TRBV6-5 .
TGTGCCAGCAGCTTAAGGGCAGGGGTGAGTGAAGCTTTCTTT CASSLRAGVSEAFF . TRBJ1-1 TRBV7-6 .
TGTGCCAGCAGCCCCGGAGGGACAGGGTGGATGGATACGCAGTATTTT CASSPGGTGWMDTQYF few TRBJ2-3 TRBV5-4 TRBD1
TGTGCCAGCAGCGTAGGACAAAGGACTAACTATGGCTACACCTTC CASSVGQRTNYGYTF once TRBJ1-2 TRBV9 .
TGTGCCAGCAGTCACGGGGGGAGAGCCTACAATGAGCAGTTCTTC CASSHGGRAYNEQFF . TRBJ2-1 TRBV6-5 TRBD2
TGCGCCAGCAGCCCACGGACCCCAGGGGGCGTTGGCTACACCTTC CASSPRTPGGVGYTF . TRBJ1-2 TRBV5-1 TRBD1
TGTGCCAGCAGTGAGGAGGGGGACATCGCCTACGAGCAGTACTTC CASSEEGDIAYEQYF . TRBJ2-7 TRBV2 .
TGTGCCAGCAGCGTTAACACCGGGGAGCTGTTTTTT CASSVNTGELFF once TRBJ2-2 TRBV7-2 .
TGTGCCAGCAACTCGGGGGGCAGCACAGATACGCAGTATTTT CASNSGGSTDTQYF once TRBJ2-3 TRBV7-2 .
TGTGCCAGCAGCTTAGCGCGGACAGGGGGCACTGAAGCTTTCTTT CASSLARTGGTEAFF once TRBJ1-1 TRBV7-9 TRBD1
TGTGCCAGCAGCCCCGGGGGAGTACTAGCGGGAGGGAGTGAGCAGTTCTTC CASSPGGVLAGGSEQFF . TRBJ2-1 TRBV7-2 TRBD2
TGTGCCAGCAGCTTAGACAGGTCGTCCTACGAGCAGTACTTC CASSLDRSSYEQYF . TRBJ2-7 TRBV11-1 .
TGTGCCAGCAGCTGGGGGCAGACGAACACCGGGGAGCTGTTTTTT CASSWGQTNTGELFF many TRBJ2-2 TRBV5-4 .
TGTGCCAGCAGCCCTCAAGGGCTCTATGGCTACACCTTC CASSPQGLYGYTF once TRBJ1-2 TRBV7-2 .
TGTGCCTGGAGTGTACCGATAGGTAACCCCAAAAACATTCAGTACTTC CAWSVPIGNPKNIQYF . TRBJ2-4 TRBV30 .
TGTGCCAGCAGCCCTGGGACACATAGCAATCAGCCCCAGCATTTT CASSPGTHSNQPQHF . TRBJ1-5 TRBV5-5 .
TGTGCCAGTACCGGCAAAGGGCGGGGGGCGGCAGATACGCAGTATTTT CASTGKGRGAADTQYF . TRBJ2-3 TRBV19 TRBD2
TGTGCCAGCAGCCGGGACAGGGGGCTCCACGAGCAGTACTTC CASSRDRGLHEQYF . TRBJ2-7 TRBV6-5 TRBD1
TGTGCCAGCAGCATGACAGGGGGCGTAAACACAGATACGCAGTATTTT CASSMTGGVNTDTQYF few TRBJ2-3 TRBV9 TRBD1
TGTGCCAGCACCGTTAGCGGGAGCTATTACGAGCAGTACTTC CASTVSGSYYEQYF . TRBJ2-7 TRBV11-2 TRBD2
TGTGCCAGCAGACTTCCAACTACAGGGGCCAGCTCCTACGAGCAGTACTTC CASRLPTTGASSYEQYF once TRBJ2-7 TRBV28 TRBD1
TGTGCCAGCAGCTTAGGGGGCTGGGGCCTGAACACTGAAGCTTTCTTT CASSLGGWGLNTEAFF . TRBJ1-1 TRBV7-9 .
TGTGCCAGTAGTATCCTCCTAGCGGGGCGCTACAATGAGCAGTTCTTC CASSILLAGRYNEQFF . TRBJ2-1 TRBV19 TRBD2
TGCGCCAGCAGCCGGGACAGGGCATCCAATTCACCCCTCCACTTT CASSRDRASNSPLHF . TRBJ1-6 TRBV5-1 TRBD1
TGTGCCTGGAGTGTGGAAGAGCAGTACTTC CAWSVEEQYF . TRBJ2-7 TRBV30 .
TGTGCCAGCAGTTACTCATCAGGGGGACTCTACAATGAGCAGTTCTTC CASSYSSGGLYNEQFF . TRBJ2-1 TRBV6-5 .
TGTGCCAGCAGTGAACGACAGGGTGTGACCAAAAACATTCAGTACTTC CASSERQGVTKNIQYF . TRBJ2-4 TRBV6-1 TRBD1